This T cell receptor (beta chain) comes out of a study of lymphopenia after photon versus proton radiotherapy (dated by TCRdb to between 2018 and 2021). Background on the whole study: Photon and proton radiation therapy were compared by the study for their immunological effects in patients with gastrointestinal tumors who developed high-grade lymphopenia. The study was designed to characterize how the impact on the immune system differs between the two radiation modalities. The cohort included over 15 patients with gastrointestinal tumors who developed lymphopenia after receiving either photon or proton therapy.

Worth noting for this clone: What antigen it recognizes has not been identified. Base qualities were left out, and no much larger clone turns up one base away.

General conclusions and limits of the study: After the lymphocyte count nadir, photon-treated repertoires showed oligoclonal expansion, especially of CD8+ Temra cells, which drove the drop in diversity. Proton-treated patients stayed relatively stable during treatment, while photon-treated patients lost naive T cells and TCR diversity and gained effector/memory populations. The survival association was assessed only in patients who died, and the authors presented better survival with proton therapy as a possibility rather than a demonstrated result. Across the cohort, among patients who died, a greater drop in TCR diversity after the nadir was inversely correlated with overall survival time.

According to the germline V gene, CDR1 reads SGHDN and CDR2 reads FVKESK. V trim: 5 bases; J trim: 0 bases; unmatched bases: 8. From the cysteine up to the phenylalanine, the CDR3 has a length of 16 residues. Here the CDR3 DNA is all that survives: 48 bases in frame from base 1. Receptor amplification or capture employed the immunoSEQ multiplex PCR assay. T cell repertoires were profiled by deep sequencing of rearranged TCR beta loci, alongside multiparametric flow cytometry. The table was pulled from immuneACCESS by TCRdb, which kept in-frame rearrangements only. Such tables lose some clones; where checked, under half of the loss comes from unresolved V genes, and the rest has no known cause. Counted in this sample were tens of thousands of clones; about four fifths of them appeared once. Clones ranked in the top ten supply over 1.1% of the sample.

The clonotype was recovered from a man in his sixties with pancreatic cancer. Here the chain combines TRBV14 and TRBJ2-7; TRBD1 matches 9 bases in the middle. Here the sequenced sample was peripheral blood, taken from a patient treated with proton-based radiotherapy. CDR3 region: CASSKGQGTSSYEQYF. At the DNA level, the sequence is TGTGCCAGCAGCAAAGGACAGGGGACAAGCTCCTACGAGCAGTACTTC.